One and the same sample provided the 5 T cell receptor beta chains below, sequenced in a study of shared clonotypes between healthy human individuals. Naive CD8 cells comprised CD45RO-negative, CCR7-positively selected cells, excluding terminally differentiated effector memory CD45RA+ cells. Sequencing used immunoSEQ multiplex PCR; TCRdb keeps in-frame clones, though not all of them. The table records under 1 million clones, around 93% of them present only once. The sample comprised naive CD8+ T cells sorted from blood. The receptors come from a young man in good health.

The V call is TRBV27, the J call TRBJ1-1; D ambiguous. Trimming stripped 4 bases from V and 4 bases from J, with 16 bases between. Germline V gene lookup returns CDR1 MNHEY and CDR2 SMNVEV (reference sequence). There are 15 residues in the CDR3. CDR3 loop: CASSSGLSWVTEAFF. CDR3 nucleotide sequence: TGTGCCAGCAGTTCTGGCTTATCTTGGGTCACTGAAGCTTTCTTT.

This chain uses TRBV2 with TRBJ1-2; D unclear. This CDR3 is 10 amino acids long. Germline lookup yields CDR1 SNHLY and CDR2 FYNNEI. Trimming shortened V by 4 bases and J by 8 bases, and 5 bases separated the two germline ends. CDR3 nucleotide sequence: TGTGCCAGCAGTGTTTTGGGCTACACCTTC. It yields the protein CASSVLGYTF.

The J gene is TRBJ1-1, the V gene TRBV6-5; weak D call: TRBD1 (5 bases). Looked up from germline, CDR1 is MNHEY and CDR2 is SVGAGI. Trimming left V 5 bases short and J 4 bases short, with 11 bases between. The CDR3 has 13 residues. The CDR3 loop reads CASSSPGFTEAFF. The CDR3 nucleotides read TGTGCCAGCAGTAGTCCAGGGTTCACTGAAGCTTTCTTT.

This chain links TRBV27 with TRBJ2-1; 7 bases fit TRBD1. The CDR3 spans 15 residues. The germline V gene encodes CDR1 MNHEY and CDR2 SMNVEV (reference sequence). Trimming at V came to 3 bases and at J to 4 bases, leaving 6 bases not matched to a gene. The CDR3 is CASSFDRVPYNEQFF. The CDR3 DNA reads as TGTGCCAGCAGTTTCGACAGGGTCCCTTACAATGAGCAGTTCTTC.

This clone came up many times. The gene calls are TRBV28 and TRBJ2-7; D gene unclear. Deletions cut 4 bases from V and 3 bases from J, with 7 bases between. The germline gives CDR1 MDHEN, CDR2 SYDVKM. The CDR3 length is 12 residues. The CDR3 DNA sequence: TGTGCCAGCAGTTCCTCGGACTACGAGCAGTACTTC. It is translated as CASSSSDYEQYF.